The 18 T cell receptor beta chains presented below share a single source sample, sequenced in a study of CD8+CD57+ T cells in acquired aplastic anemia. CDR3 and TCR beta VDJ profiling relied on a genomic DNA template. TCRdb called the reads again in MiXCR, with one record for every CDR3 protein. The sample lists roughly 240,000 distinct CDR3 sequences, approximately 50% seen once, with 7.8% in the top ten. The sequenced patients had an expansion of CD8+CD57+ cells seen by flow cytometry. Sample: sorted CD4+, CD8+, or CD8+CD57+ T cells (not recorded which) from PBMCs. The receptors here all came from a human donor with aplastic anemia.

This clonotype was picked up many times. The genes are TRBV13 and TRBJ1-2, with D hard to call. CDR3 length: 11 amino acids. V lost 8 bases and J lost 10, with 14 bases in between. Germline V gene data show CDR1 as PRHDT and CDR2 as FYEKMQ (reference sequence). The DNA of the CDR3 is TGTGCCAGCGATCGTACTTCGCTCTACACCTTC. Amino acid sequence: CASDRTSLYTF.

This CDR3 is CASRGGGWGNTEAFF. The CDR3 region has the DNA TGTGCCAGTCGTGGCGGGGGCTGGGGGAACACTGAAGCTTTCTTT. The rearrangement uses TRBV19 and TRBJ1-1, with D tentatively TRBD1 (6 bases). Germline V CDR1 and CDR2: LNHDA, SQIVND (reference sequence). There are 15 residues in the CDR3. V lost 8 bases to trimming and J lost 1 base, with 17 bases between them.

The chain uses TRBV2 and TRBJ2-7; the D gene is possibly TRBD2 (5 bases). CDR3 size: 14 residues. V shed 2 bases and J shed 2 bases, with 10 bases lying between them. Germline CDR1 reads SNHLY; CDR2 reads FYNNEI. The CDR3 DNA is TGTGCCAGCAGTGAATTACGGGGTCCCTACGAGCAGTACGTC. This codes for CASSELRGPYEQYV.

V usage is TRBV7-9 and J usage is TRBJ2-7; 9 nucleotides line up with TRBD1. CDR1 and CDR2 from the germline V gene are SEHNR and FQNEAQ (reference sequence). There are 16 residues in the CDR3. Trimming cost V 4 bases and J 3 bases; bases outside gene matches: 10. The CDR3 loop is CASSSSGTGWVYEQYF. The DNA for the CDR3 is TGTGCCAGCAGCTCCTCCGGGACAGGGTGGGTCTACGAGCAGTACTTC.

In its sample, this clonotype was seen many times. The J gene is TRBJ2-1, the V gene TRBV7-9, with D perhaps matching TRBD1 (5 bases). Trimming cost V 1 base and J 8 bases, with 15 bases left between them. This CDR3 spans 15 amino acids. CDR1 and CDR2 (germline): SEHNR, FQNEAQ (reference sequence). This chain's CDR3 is CASSLDSGRDDEQFF. In DNA form, the CDR3 reads TGTGCCAGCAGCTTAGACTCGGGCAGGGATGATGAGCAGTTCTTC.

The chain links TRBV29-1 to TRBJ1-1; TRBD1 is a possible D gene (5 bases). The CDR3 has 14 residues. CDR1 is SQVTM and CDR2 is ANQGSEA in the germline V gene. Trimming took off 4 bases at V and 1 base at J, with 13 bases between the two ends. CDR3 DNA: TGCAGCGTTGGGGGCGGAGACGAGAACACTGAAGCTTTCTTT. Residues: CSVGGGDENTEAFF.

This clonotype was observed a handful of times. The gene calls are TRBV14 and TRBJ1-1; D is unclear. Germline V lookup: CDR1 SGHDN, CDR2 FVKESK. The CDR3 runs 12 residues. V lost 5 bases and J lost 7, with 11 bases in between. The chain's CDR3 is CASSRTRYEAFF. Written as DNA, the CDR3 is TGTGCCAGCAGCAGGACTCGGTATGAAGCTTTCTTT.

The chain carries TRBV15 and TRBJ2-1, with 7 bases aligning to TRBD1. Germline CDR1 is LNHNV and CDR2 is YYDKDF (reference sequence). Trimming cost V 3 bases and J 2 bases; bases outside gene matches: 7. This CDR3 has 16 amino acids. CDR3 nucleotide sequence: TGTGCCACCAGCAGCGTGACAGGGTCCCCCTACAATGAGCAGTTCTTC. Translated: CATSSVTGSPYNEQFF.

This clonotype was detected ten times or more. This rearrangement joins TRBV7-9 to TRBJ2-2; 7 bases align to TRBD2. V lost 6 bases, J lost 3 bases, and 7 bases stayed unmatched. The CDR3 is made up of 15 amino acids. Germline loops: CDR1 SEHNR, CDR2 FQNEAQ (reference sequence). This CDR3 reads CASRPVGGDTGELFF. The CDR3 DNA reads as TGTGCCAGCAGGCCCGTGGGGGGGGACACCGGGGAGCTGTTTTTT.

This clonotype was observed a few times. Compared with germline, one end of the junction differs, possibly owing to a read error. This sequence joins TRBV10-2 and TRBJ2-7; the match to TRBD1 covers 8 bases. Germline-derived CDR1 and CDR2 are WSHSY and SAAADI. CDR3 length equals 12 residues. In DNA form, the CDR3 reads TGCGCCAGCAGTGAGTCGATATGGGACAGGATCTTC. This gives the protein CASSESIWDRIF.

This clonotype was counted many times. V gene TRBV9 combines with J gene TRBJ2-3; D may be TRBD1 (6 bases). V gave up 4 bases and J gave up 3 bases, with 12 bases separating them. There are 14 residues in the CDR3. Germline loops: CDR1 SGDLS, CDR2 YYNGEE. The CDR3 coding sequence is TGTGCCAGCAGCTCAGGGGTAGGAACAGATACGCAGTATTTT. It encodes CASSSGVGTDTQYF.

The rearrangement joins TRBV29-1 to TRBJ1-1; D remains unclear. The CDR3 length is 13 residues. Trimming pared 4 bases from V and 5 bases from J, leaving 14 bases between. Germline V gene sequence: CDR1 SQVTM, CDR2 ANQGSEA. CDR3 in amino acids: CSVAPNQLTEAFF. The CDR3 DNA is TGCAGCGTTGCCCCAAACCAGTTAACTGAAGCTTTCTTT. The full variable domain, rest sourced from reference TRBV29-1 and TRBJ1-1, is SAVISQKPSRDICQRGTSLTIQCQVDSQVTMMFWYRQQPGQSLTLIATANQGSEATYESGFVIDKFPISRPNLTFSTLTVSNMSPEDSSIYLCSVAPNQLTEAFFGQGTRLTVV.

This chain joins TRBV7-2 and TRBJ1-6; tentative D call: TRBD1 (5 bases). Trimming removed 5 bases at V and 3 bases at J, with 11 bases between. The germline V gene encodes CDR1 SGHTA and CDR2 FQGNSA. CDR3 length equals 15 residues. The CDR3 protein is CASSDGGNYNSPLHF. CDR3 in DNA: TGTGCCAGCAGCGACGGGGGGAACTATAATTCACCCCTCCACTTT.

This clonotype was seen only a few times. The chain has TRBV27 and TRBJ2-3, with 8 bases aligning to TRBD1. Germline values: CDR1 MNHEY, CDR2 SMNVEV (reference sequence). V was pared by 5 bases and J by 4 bases, with 8 bases of the junction left unmatched. The CDR3 contains 15 residues. CDR3: CASSAGQGLADTQYF. As DNA, the CDR3 is TGTGCCAGCAGTGCAGGACAGGGACTCGCAGATACGCAGTATTTT.

This clonotype showed up many times. The rearrangement joins TRBV9 to TRBJ1-5; 7 bases line up with TRBD1. Germline V gene sequence: CDR1 SGDLS, CDR2 YYNGEE. This CDR3 contains 15 residues. The V and J ends lost 0 bases and 1 base, in that order; junction bases with no gene match: 1. The CDR3 DNA reads as TGTGCCAGCAGCGTAGGACAGGGAAGCAATCAGCCCCAGCATTTT. The encoded protein is CASSVGQGSNQPQHF.

Ten or more counts support this clonotype. The gene calls are TRBV20-1 and TRBJ2-5, with no clear D. Germline V CDR1 and CDR2: DFQATT, SNEGSKA (reference sequence). The CDR3 totals 13 residues. Trimming cost V 1 base and J 5 bases, with 11 bases left between them. CDR3 in DNA: TGCAGTGCTAGAGTTGGGCGGACGGAGACCCAGTACTTC. Protein sequence: CSARVGRTETQYF.

The chain is built from TRBV27 and TRBJ2-5; 9 nucleotides match TRBD1. V gave up 4 bases and J gave up 5 bases; unmatched junction bases: 8. CDR1 MNHEY and CDR2 SMNVEV come from the germline V gene (reference sequence). The CDR3 has 15 residues. The CDR3 spells CASSSRDRETETQYF. The CDR3 nucleotides read TGTGCCAGCAGTTCCAGGGACAGGGAGACTGAGACCCAGTACTTC.

V gene TRBV20-1 combines with J gene TRBJ2-7; 7 nucleotides align to TRBD2. This CDR3 spans 13 amino acids. The V and J ends lost 1 base and 6 bases, in that order; junction bases with no gene match: 6. Germline V CDR1 and CDR2: DFQATT, SNEGSKA (reference sequence). The CDR3 sequence is CSARGGGWGEQYF. In DNA form, the CDR3 reads TGCAGTGCTAGAGGGGGGGGGTGGGGCGAGCAGTACTTC.